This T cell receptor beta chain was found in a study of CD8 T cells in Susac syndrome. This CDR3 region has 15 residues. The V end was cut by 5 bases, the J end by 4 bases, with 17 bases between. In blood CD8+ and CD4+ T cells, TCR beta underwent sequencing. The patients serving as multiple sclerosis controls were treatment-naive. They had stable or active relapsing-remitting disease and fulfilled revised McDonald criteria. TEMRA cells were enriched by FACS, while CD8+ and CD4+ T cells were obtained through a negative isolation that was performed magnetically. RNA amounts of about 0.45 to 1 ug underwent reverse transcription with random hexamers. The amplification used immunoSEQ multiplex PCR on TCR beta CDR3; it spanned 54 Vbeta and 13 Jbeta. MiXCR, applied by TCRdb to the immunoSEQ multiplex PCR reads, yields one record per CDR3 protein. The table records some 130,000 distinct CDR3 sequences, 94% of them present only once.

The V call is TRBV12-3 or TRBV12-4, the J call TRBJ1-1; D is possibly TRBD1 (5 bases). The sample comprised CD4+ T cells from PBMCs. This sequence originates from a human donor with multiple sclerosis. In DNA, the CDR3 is TGTGCCAGCAGTGGAACGGGGGTTTTAGGCACTGAAGCTTTCTTT. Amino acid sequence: CASSGTGVLGTEAFF.